This TCR beta chain was obtained from a study of blood T cell repertoires in COVID-19. Study information: Acute and convalescent COVID-19 samples came from the United States, Italy and Spain.

Germline lookup yields CDR1 SQVTM and CDR2 ANQGSEA. The CDR3 consists of 14 residues. The V gene end was trimmed by 3 bases and the J gene end by 1 base; junction bases not matched to a gene: 3. Participants were aged 18 to 89 years, lived in 24 US areas, and enrolled virtually. Cohort placement rested on clinical history that participants reported themselves. In the original workflow: Amplification of reference gene primers provided the estimated nucleated cell counts. Here immunoSEQ multiplex PCR was the method, and the copy in TCRdb shows in-frame clones only, minus some. For V, J and clone size, that table is used; D and trimming come from the DNA. In the table there are hundreds of thousands of clones, around 91% of which are singletons.

The V call is TRBV29-1, the J call TRBJ1-5; TRBD1 matches 7 bases. This clonotype originated in a man between 18 and 35 years old who had recovered from COVID-19. Sequenced material: PBMCs or T cells enriched from blood (not recorded which). The CDR3 is CSVEVQGSNQPQHF. In DNA form, the CDR3 reads TGCAGCGTTGAGGTACAGGGGAGCAATCAGCCCCAGCATTTT.